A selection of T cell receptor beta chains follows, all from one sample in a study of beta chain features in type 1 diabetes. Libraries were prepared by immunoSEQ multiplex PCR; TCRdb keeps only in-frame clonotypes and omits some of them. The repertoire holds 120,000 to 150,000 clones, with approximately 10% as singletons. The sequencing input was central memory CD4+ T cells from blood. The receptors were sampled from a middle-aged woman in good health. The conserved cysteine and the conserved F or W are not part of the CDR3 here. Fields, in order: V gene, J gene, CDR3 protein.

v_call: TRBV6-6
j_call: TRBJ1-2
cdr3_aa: ASSLGTVTPYGYT

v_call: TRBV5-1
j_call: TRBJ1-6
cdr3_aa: ASSTTRQGAGSPLH

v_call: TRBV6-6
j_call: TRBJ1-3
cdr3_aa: ASSYWPDSNTIY

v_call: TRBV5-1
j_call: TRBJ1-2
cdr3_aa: ASSRDRNYGYT

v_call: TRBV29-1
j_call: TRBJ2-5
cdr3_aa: SVAGGGQETQY

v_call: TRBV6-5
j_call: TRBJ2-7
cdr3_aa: ASSYSRGLEQY

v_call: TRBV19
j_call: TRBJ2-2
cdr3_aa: ASSRGTVNTGELF

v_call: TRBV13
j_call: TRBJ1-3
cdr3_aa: ASSLHRISGNTIY

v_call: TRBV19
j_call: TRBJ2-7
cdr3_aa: ASSTSAGAAYEQY

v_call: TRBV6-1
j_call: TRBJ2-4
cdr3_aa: ASSEDRRNQY

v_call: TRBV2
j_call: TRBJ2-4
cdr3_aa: ASSENGGENIQY

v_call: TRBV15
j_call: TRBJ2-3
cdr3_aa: ATSREVSGGLADTQY

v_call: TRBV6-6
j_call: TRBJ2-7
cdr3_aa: ASILGGISYEQY

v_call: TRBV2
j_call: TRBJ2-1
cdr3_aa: ATLRTSYNEQF

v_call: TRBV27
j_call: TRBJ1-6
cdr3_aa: ASSLLAGGSPLH

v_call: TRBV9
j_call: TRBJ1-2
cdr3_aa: ASSGGGLAGYGYT

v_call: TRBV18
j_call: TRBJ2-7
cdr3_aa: ASSPPTSSGIREQY

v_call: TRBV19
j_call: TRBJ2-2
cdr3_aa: ASSIGRAGKAGELF

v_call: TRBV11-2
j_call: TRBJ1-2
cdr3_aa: ASSPRQGYGYT

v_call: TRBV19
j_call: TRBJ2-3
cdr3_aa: ASSIVSLTDTQY

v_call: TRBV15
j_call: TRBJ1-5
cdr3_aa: ATSTGYSNQPQH

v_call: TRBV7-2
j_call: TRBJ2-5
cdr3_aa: ASSFSGGVRETQY

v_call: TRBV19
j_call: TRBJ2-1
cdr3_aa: ASSVQGSNEQF

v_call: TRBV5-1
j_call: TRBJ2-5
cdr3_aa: ASSLYPGASSETQY

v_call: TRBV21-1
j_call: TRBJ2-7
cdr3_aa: ASSPLRRYEQY

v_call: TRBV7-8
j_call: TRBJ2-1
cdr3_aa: ASSRTSGAIYNEQF

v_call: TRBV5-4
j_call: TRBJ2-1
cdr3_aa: ASSLVQGANNEQF

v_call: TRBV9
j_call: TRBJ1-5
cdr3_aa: ASSVGTGDDQPQH

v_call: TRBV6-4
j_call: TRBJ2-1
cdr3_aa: ASSNLAGTFNEQF

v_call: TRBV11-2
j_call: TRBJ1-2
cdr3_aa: ASSPAVGAGYGYT

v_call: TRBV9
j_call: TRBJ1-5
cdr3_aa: ASSAIQGGNQPQH

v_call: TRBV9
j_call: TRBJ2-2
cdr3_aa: ASRERGPGETGELF

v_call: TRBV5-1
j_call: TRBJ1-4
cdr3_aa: ASSSGTGYEKLF

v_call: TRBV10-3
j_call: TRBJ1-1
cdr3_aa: AISKQGPGPLPEAF

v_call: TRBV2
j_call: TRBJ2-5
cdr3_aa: ASRDQAGVGETQY